This T cell receptor beta chain was sequenced in a study of Graves' ophthalmopathy and Graves' hyperthyroidism. Trimming took off 3 bases at V and 1 base at J, with 16 bases between the two ends. Germline V gene data show CDR1 as LGHNA and CDR2 as YSLEER. CDR3 length equals 16 residues. Worth noting for this clonotype: As yet, its antigen is unknown.

Donors with ophthalmopathy: moderate-to-severe activity, CAS ≥3, NOSPECS ≥4, duration under 3 months. Diagnosis used clinical symptoms, serum thyroxine, TRAb, thyroid ultrasound and orbital computed tomography. RNA transcripts provided the template for amplifying TCR beta CDR3 regions. RT-PCR in the first round used HTBI primers; a second-round multiplex PCR followed. TCRdb passed the multiplex PCR reads through MiXCR, listing each CDR3 protein once. The data show some 750,000 distinct CDR3 sequences, roughly 40% seen once. General observations from the study: Blood samples also showed most expanded thyroid clonotypes exceeding 0.001 frequency.

This chain links TRBV4-3 with TRBJ2-7, with D uncertain. This sequence was found in an adult man with Graves' ophthalmopathy. The sequenced sample was peripheral blood. CDR3 DNA: TGCGCCAGCAGCCACGGCAGGCAGACCCCTTCCTACGAGCAGTACTTC. This sequence encodes CASSHGRQTPSYEQYF.